The TCR beta chain described here comes from a study of vaccination effects on CD4 cells after COVID-19. Study results and caveats: Marked clonal contraction of both clone types appeared late after vaccination.

In the ViraFEST assay, antigen-specific CD4+ clonotypes were identified by expansion after peptide-pool stimulation. Researchers isolated CD4+ T cells once approximately eleven days of culture had elapsed. The vaccine recipients had no prior SARS-CoV-2 infection, with negative nucleocapsid antibodies. Only a few counts were recorded for this clone. The antigen is unknown. Measured with immunoSEQ multiplex PCR; TCRdb has only the in-frame clones, and not every one. Here the sample spans over 25,000 clones, about 81% being singletons. Germline loops: CDR1 SEHNR, CDR2 FQNEAQ (reference sequence). The CDR3 is 14 amino acids. The V and J ends lost 4 bases and 2 bases, in that order; junction bases with no gene match: 3.

Here the sequenced sample was CD4+ T cells from PBMCs cultured with SARS-CoV-2 spike peptides, taken before COVID-19 vaccination. This sequence was found in a human donor who received a COVID-19 vaccine. The chain carries TRBV7-9 and TRBJ2-7; 9 nucleotides match TRBD1. The CDR3 spells CASSYDRGAYEQYF. CDR3 in DNA: TGTGCCAGCAGCTATGACAGGGGGGCCTACGAGCAGTACTTC.